This T cell receptor (beta chain) was retrieved from a study of blood T cell repertoires in COVID-19. Looking at the study overall: Samples of COVID-19 (acute and convalescent) were obtained from the United States, Italy and Spain.

Per the original data handling: Reference gene primers were amplified, and this amplification served to estimate nucleated cell counts. Profiled with immunoSEQ multiplex PCR; TCRdb holds only in-frame clones, not every one. D and trimming were read from the DNA, whereas the V and J calls and clone size are those reported in that table. This table has around 620,000 clones, more than 80% appearing once. The sample taken for sequencing was peripheral blood. The sequence came from a woman aged 18-29 years with acute or convalescent COVID-19.

CDR3 DNA: TGTGCCAGTAGTATAGCTGGGACAGGCAATCAGCCCCAGCATTTT. Amino acid sequence: CASSIAGTGNQPQHF. This rearrangement joins TRBV19 to TRBJ1-5; 7 bases match TRBD1. The ends lost 1 base at V and 2 bases at J; junction bases unmatched: 2. The CDR3 runs to 15 residues. Germline CDR1 reads LNHDA; CDR2 reads SQIVND (reference sequence).